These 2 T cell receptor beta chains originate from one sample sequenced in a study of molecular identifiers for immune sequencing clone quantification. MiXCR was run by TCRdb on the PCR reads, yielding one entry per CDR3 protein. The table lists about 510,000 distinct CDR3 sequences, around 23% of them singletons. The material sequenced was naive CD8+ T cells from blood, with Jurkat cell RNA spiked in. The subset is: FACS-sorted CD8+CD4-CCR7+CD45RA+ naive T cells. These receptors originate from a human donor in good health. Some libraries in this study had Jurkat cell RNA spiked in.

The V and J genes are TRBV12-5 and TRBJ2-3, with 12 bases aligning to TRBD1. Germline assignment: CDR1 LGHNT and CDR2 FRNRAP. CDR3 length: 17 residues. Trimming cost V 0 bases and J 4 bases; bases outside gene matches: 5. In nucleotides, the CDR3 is TGTGCTAGTGGTTTGGTATGGGACAGGGGGCATTCAGATACGCAGTATTTT. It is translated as CASGLVWDRGHSDTQYF.

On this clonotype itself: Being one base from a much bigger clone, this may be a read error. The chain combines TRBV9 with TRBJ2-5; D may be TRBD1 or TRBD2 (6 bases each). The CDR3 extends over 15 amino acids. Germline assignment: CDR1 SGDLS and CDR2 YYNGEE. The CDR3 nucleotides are TGTGCCAGCAGCCCCCCGGCTGGGGGGCGCGAGACCCAGAACTTC. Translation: CASSPPAGGRETQNF.